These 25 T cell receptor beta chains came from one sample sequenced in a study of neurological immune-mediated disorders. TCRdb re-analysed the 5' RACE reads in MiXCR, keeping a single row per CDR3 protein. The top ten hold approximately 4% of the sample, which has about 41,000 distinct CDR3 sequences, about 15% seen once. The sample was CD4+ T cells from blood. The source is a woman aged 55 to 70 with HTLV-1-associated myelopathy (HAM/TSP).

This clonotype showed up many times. The CDR3 DNA follows: TGCGCCAGCAGCAGTCGGGTGGCGACAGGCTATGGCTACACCTTC. Its translation is CASSSRVATGYGYTF. The chain recombines TRBV5-1 with TRBJ1-2; maybe TRBD1 (6 bases). V was trimmed by 4 bases and J by 4 bases, leaving 17 bases between them. Germline V gene data show CDR1 as SGHRS and CDR2 as YFSETQ. This CDR3 comprises 15 residues.

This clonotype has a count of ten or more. CDR3 bases: TGTGCCAGCAGTTTGGGGAACAGGGGTTTCGACGAGCAGTACTTC. It encodes CASSLGNRGFDEQYF. J is TRBJ2-7 and V is TRBV12-3 or TRBV12-4; 7 nucleotides agree with TRBD1. V lost 3 bases, J lost 5 bases, and 10 bases stayed unmatched. CDR3 length equals 15 residues.

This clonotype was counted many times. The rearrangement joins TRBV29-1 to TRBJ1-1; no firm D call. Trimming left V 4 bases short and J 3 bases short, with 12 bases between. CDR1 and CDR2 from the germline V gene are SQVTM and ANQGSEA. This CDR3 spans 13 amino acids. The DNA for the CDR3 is TGCAGCGTTGTCGATCTCGTATACACTGAAGCTTTCTTT. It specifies CSVVDLVYTEAFF.

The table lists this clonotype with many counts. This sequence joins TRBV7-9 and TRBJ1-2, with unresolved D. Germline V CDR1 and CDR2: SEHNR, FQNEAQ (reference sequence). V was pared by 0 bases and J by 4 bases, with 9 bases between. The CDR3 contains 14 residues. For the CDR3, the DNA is TGTGCCAGCAGCTTAGCTGTGGCCACCTATGGCTACACCTTC. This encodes CASSLAVATYGYTF.

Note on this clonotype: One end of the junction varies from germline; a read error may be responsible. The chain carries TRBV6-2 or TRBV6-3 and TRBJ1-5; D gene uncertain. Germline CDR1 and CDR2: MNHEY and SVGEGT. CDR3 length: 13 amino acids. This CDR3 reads CARRGSSNQPQNF. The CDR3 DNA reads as TGTGCCAGAAGAGGGTCTAGCAATCAGCCCCAGAATTTT.

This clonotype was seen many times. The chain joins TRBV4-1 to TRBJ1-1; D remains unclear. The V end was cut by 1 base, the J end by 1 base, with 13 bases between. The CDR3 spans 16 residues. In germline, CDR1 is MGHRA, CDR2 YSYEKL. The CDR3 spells CASSQGLAWGNTEAFF. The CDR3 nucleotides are TGCGCCAGCAGCCAAGGATTGGCCTGGGGGAACACTGAAGCTTTCTTT.

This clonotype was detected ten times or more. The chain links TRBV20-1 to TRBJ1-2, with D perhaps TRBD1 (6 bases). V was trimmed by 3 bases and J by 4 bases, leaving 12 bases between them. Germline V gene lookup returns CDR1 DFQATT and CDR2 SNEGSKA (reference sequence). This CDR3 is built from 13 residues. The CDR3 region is CSASSPGVYGYTF. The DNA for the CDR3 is TGCAGTGCTAGTAGTCCAGGGGTCTATGGCTACACCTTC.

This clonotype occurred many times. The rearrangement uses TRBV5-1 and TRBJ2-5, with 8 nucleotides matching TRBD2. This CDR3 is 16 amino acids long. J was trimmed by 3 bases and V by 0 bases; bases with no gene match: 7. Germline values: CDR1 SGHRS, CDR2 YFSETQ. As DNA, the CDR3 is TGCGCCAGCAGCTTGGTACCGAGCGGGGGTAAAGAGACCCAGTACTTC. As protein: CASSLVPSGGKETQYF.

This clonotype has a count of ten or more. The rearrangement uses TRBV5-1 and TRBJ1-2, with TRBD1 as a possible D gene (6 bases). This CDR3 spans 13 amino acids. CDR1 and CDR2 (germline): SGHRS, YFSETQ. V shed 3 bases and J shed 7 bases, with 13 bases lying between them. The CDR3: CASSSSQGFGYTF. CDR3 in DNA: TGCGCCAGCAGCTCGTCTCAGGGGTTTGGCTACACCTTC.

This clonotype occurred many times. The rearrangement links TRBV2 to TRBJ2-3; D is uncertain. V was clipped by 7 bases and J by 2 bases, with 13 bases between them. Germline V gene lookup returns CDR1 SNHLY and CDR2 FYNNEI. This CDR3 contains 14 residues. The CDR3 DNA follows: TGTGCCAGCACTTCACAGATATCCACAGATACGCAGTATTTT. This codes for CASTSQISTDTQYF.

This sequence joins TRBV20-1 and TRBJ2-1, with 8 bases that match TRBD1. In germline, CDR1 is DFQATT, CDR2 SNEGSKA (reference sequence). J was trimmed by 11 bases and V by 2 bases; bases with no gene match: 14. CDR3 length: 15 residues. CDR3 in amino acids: CSARYGGQEVGKQFF. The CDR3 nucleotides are TGCAGTGCTAGATATGGGGGACAGGAAGTAGGTAAGCAGTTCTTC.

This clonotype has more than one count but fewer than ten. CDR3 sequence reads: CASSPGQFYEQYF. CDR3 bases: TGTGCCAGCAGCCCGGGACAGTTCTACGAGCAGTACTTC. The chain combines TRBV7-7 with TRBJ2-7; TRBD1 agrees at 7 bases. The junction had 4 bases not matched to a gene; V was cut back by 5 bases and J by 3 bases. CDR3 length: 13 amino acids. Per germline, CDR1 SSHAT and CDR2 FNYEAQ (reference sequence).

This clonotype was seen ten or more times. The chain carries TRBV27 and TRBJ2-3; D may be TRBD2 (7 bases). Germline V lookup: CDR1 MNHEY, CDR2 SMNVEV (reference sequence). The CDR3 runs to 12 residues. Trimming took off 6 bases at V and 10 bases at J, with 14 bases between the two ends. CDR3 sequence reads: CASSPRRGPQYF. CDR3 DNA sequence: TGTGCCAGCAGCCCCCGGCGGGGGCCGCAGTATTTT.

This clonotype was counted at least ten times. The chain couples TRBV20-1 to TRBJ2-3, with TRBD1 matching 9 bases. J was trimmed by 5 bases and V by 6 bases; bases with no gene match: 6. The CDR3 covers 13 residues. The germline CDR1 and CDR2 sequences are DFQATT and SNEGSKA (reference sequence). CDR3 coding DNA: TGCAGTGCCCAGGGACAGGGCGAAGATACGCAGTATTTT. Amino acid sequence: CSAQGQGEDTQYF.

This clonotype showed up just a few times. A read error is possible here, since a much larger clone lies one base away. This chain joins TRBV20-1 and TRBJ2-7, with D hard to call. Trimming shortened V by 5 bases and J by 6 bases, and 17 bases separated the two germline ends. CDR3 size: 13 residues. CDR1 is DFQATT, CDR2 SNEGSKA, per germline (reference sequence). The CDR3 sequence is CSAQSVGISEQYF. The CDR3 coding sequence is TGCAGTGCTCAGAGCGTGGGGATATCCGAGCAGTACTTC.

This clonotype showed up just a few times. CDR3 amino acids: CASSGGGGQASGNTIYF. In nucleotides, the CDR3 is TGTGCCAGCAGTGGAGGGGGAGGCCAGGCCTCTGGAAACACCATATATTTT. The V call is TRBV28, the J call TRBJ1-3, with a weak D call TRBD1 (6 bases). The V gene's germline CDR1 is MDHEN and CDR2 SYDVKM. V was cut by 5 bases and J by 0 bases, with 17 bases left in between. This CDR3 spans 17 amino acids.

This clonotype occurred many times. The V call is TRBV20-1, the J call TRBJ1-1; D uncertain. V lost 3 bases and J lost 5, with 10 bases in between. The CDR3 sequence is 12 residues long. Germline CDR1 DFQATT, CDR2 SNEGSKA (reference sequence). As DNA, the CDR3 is TGCAGTGCTAGTTATGGAGGGACTGAAGCTTTCTTT. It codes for CSASYGGTEAFF.

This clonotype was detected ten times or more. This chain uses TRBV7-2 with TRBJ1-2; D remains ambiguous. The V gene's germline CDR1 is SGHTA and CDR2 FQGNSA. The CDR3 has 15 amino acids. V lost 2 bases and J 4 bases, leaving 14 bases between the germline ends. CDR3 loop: CASSLSLEGAYGYTF. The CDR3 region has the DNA TGTGCCAGCAGCTTATCCTTGGAGGGAGCCTATGGCTACACCTTC. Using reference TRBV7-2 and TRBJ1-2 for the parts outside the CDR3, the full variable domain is GAGVSQSPSNKVTEKGKDVELRCDPISGHTALYWYRQSLGQGLEFLIYFQGNSAPDKSGLPSDRFSAERTGGSVSTLTIQRTQQEDSAVYLCASSLSLEGAYGYTFGSGTRLTVV.

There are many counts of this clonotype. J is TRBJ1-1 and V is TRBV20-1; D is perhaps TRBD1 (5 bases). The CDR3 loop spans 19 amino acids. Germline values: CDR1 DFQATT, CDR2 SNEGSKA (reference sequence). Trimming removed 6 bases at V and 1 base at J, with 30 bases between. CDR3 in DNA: TGCAGTGCAACCCGGCTTCCCCGGGGGGGGGGAAGACCGAACACTGAAGCTTTCTTT. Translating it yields CSATRLPRGGGRPNTEAFF.

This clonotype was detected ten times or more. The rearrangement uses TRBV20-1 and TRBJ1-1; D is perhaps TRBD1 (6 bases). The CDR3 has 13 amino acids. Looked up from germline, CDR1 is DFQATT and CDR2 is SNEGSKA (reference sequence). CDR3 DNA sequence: TGCAGCAACGAAAAGACAGGGAACACTGAAGCTTTCTTT. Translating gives CSNEKTGNTEAFF.

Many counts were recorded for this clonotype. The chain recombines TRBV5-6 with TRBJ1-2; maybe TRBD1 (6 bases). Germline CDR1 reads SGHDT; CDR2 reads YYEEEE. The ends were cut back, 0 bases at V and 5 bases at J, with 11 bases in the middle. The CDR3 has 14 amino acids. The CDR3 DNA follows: TGTGCCAGCAGCTTGGGGGGGGCCTTGTATGGCTACACCTTC. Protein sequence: CASSLGGALYGYTF.

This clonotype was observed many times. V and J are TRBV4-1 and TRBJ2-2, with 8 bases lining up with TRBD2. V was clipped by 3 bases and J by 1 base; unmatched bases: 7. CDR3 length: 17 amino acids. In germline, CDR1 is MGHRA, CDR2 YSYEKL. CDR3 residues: CASSQRLAIWNTGELFF. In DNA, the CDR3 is TGCGCCAGCAGCCAGCGACTAGCGATTTGGAACACCGGGGAGCTGTTTTTT.

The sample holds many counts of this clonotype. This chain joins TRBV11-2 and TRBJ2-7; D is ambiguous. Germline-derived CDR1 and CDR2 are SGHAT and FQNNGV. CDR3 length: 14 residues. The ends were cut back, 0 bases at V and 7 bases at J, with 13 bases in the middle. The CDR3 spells CASSLDDVFGEQYF. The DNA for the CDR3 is TGTGCCAGCAGCTTAGATGACGTATTTGGGGAGCAGTACTTC.

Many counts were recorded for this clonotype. The CDR3 spells CASSQTATMKQFF. CDR3 coding DNA: TGTGCCAGCAGTCAGACAGCTACAATGAAGCAGTTCTTC. The rearrangement joins TRBV6-5 to TRBJ2-1, with D perhaps TRBD1 (5 bases). This CDR3 is built from 13 residues. Trimming shortened V by 5 bases and J by 11 bases, and 16 bases separated the two germline ends. Germline V gene sequence: CDR1 MNHEY, CDR2 SVGAGI.

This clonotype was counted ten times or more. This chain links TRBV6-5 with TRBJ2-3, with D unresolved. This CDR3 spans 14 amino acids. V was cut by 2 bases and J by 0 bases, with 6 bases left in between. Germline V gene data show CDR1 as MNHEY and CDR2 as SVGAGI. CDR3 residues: CASSYRASTDTQYF. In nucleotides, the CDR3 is TGTGCCAGCAGTTACAGGGCTAGCACAGATACGCAGTATTTT.